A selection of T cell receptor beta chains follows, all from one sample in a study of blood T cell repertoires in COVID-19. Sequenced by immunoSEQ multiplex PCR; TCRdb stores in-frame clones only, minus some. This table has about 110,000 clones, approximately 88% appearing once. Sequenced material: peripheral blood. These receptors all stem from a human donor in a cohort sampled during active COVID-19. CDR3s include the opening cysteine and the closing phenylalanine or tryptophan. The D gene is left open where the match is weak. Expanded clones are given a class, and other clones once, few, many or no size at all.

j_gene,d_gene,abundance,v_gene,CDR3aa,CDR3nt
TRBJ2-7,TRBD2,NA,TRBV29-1,CSVETGGPYEQYF,TGCAGCGTTGAAACGGGAGGACCCTACGAGCAGTACTTC
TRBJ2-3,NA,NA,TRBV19,CASGQYSDTQYF,TGTGCCAGCGGACAGTATTCAGATACGCAGTATTTT
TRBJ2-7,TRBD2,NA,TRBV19,CASSIAPSGRYEQYF,TGTGCCAGTAGTATAGCACCCAGCGGGAGGTACGAGCAGTACTTC
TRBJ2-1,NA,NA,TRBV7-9,CASSAGKSSYNEQFF,TGTGCCAGCAGCGCGGGGAAAAGCTCCTACAATGAGCAGTTCTTC
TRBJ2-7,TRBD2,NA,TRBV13,CASSSGRTHYEQYF,TGTGCCAGCAGCTCCGGGAGGACTCACTACGAGCAGTACTTC
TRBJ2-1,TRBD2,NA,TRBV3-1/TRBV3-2,CASSQGSGPSGRNEQFF,TGTGCCAGCAGCCAAGGGTCCGGGCCTAGCGGGAGGAATGAGCAGTTCTTC
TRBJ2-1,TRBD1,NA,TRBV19,CASNVAGGRQFF,TGTGCCAGTAATGTTGCAGGGGGTCGCCAGTTCTTC
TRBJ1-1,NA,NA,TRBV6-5,CASSSQPNTEAFF,TGTGCCAGCAGTTCACAACCGAACACTGAAGCTTTCTTT
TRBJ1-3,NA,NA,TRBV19,CASSNGGNGNTIYF,TGTGCCAGTAGTAACGGGGGTAACGGAAACACCATATATTTT
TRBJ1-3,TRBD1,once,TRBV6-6,CASRGTENTIYF,TGTGCCAGCAGGGGGACAGAGAACACCATATATTTT
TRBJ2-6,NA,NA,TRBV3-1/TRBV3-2,CASSDPLGVSGANVLTF,TGTGCCAGTTCAGACCCATTGGGAGTCTCTGGGGCCAACGTCCTGACTTTC
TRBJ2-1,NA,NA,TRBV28,CASSLALRGAVDGQFF,TGTGCCAGCAGTTTAGCACTCAGGGGGGCGGTCGACGGGCAGTTCTTC
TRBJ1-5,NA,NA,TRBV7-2,CASSFGGDFSNQPQHF,TGTGCCAGCAGCTTTGGGGGGGACTTCAGCAATCAGCCCCAGCATTTT
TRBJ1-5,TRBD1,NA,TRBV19,CASQPGQGYYSNQPQHF,TGTGCCAGTCAACCGGGACAGGGGTACTATAGCAATCAGCCCCAGCATTTT
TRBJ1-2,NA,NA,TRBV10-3,CAISGTEGPDGYTF,TGTGCCATCAGTGGGACAGAGGGTCCGGATGGCTACACCTTC
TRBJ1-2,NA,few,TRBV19,CASSIGSDYTF,TGTGCCAGTAGTATAGGTAGCGACTACACCTTC
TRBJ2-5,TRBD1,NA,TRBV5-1,CASSWRGTGYQETQYF,TGCGCCAGCAGCTGGAGAGGGACAGGGTACCAAGAGACCCAGTACTTC
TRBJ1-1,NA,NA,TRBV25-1,CASSEGRMAGEAFF,TGTGCCAGCAGTGAAGGTCGTATGGCGGGGGAAGCTTTCTTT
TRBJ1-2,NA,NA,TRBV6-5,CASRNREGYGYTF,TGTGCCAGCAGGAACAGGGAAGGCTATGGCTACACCTTC
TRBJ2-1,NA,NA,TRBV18,CASSPDYRDLNNEQFF,TGTGCCAGCTCACCTGATTACAGGGATTTGAACAATGAGCAGTTCTTC
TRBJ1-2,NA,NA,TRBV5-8,CASSLGQAISYGYTF,TGTGCCAGCAGCTTGGGACAAGCCATATCCTATGGCTACACCTTC
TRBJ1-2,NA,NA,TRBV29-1,CSVRQPSNYGYTF,TGCAGCGTAAGACAGCCTTCTAACTATGGCTACACCTTC
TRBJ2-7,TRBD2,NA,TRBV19,CASSMSAGGTYEQYF,TGTGCCAGTAGTATGTCAGCGGGAGGGACCTACGAGCAGTACTTC
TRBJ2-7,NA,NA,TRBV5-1,CASSLGYGGGYEQYF,TGCGCCAGCAGCCTGGGATATGGGGGCGGCTACGAGCAGTACTTC
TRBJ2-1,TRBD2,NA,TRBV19,CASSIGLAFPNEQFF,TGTGCCAGTAGTATAGGACTAGCCTTTCCCAATGAGCAGTTCTTC
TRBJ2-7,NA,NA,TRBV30,CAWSGGTNEQYF,TGTGCCTGGAGTGGCGGGACGAACGAGCAGTACTTC
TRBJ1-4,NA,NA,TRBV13,CASSFSSPNEKLFF,TGTGCCAGCAGCTTTTCGAGTCCTAATGAAAAACTGTTTTTT
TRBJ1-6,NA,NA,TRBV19,CASSMVGERDNSPLHF,TGTGCCAGTAGTATGGTCGGCGAACGGGATAATTCACCCCTCCACTTT
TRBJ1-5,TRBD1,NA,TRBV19,CASNRQGNQPQHF,TGTGCCAGTAATCGACAGGGAAATCAGCCCCAGCATTTT
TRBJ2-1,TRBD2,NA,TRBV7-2,CASSLDSGRTYNEQFF,TGTGCCAGCAGCTTAGATAGCGGGAGGACCTACAATGAGCAGTTCTTC
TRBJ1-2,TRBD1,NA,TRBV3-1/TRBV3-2,CASSRTGPNYGYTF,TGTGCCAGCAGCCGGACAGGGCCTAACTATGGCTACACCTTC
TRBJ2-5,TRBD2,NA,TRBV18,CASSPGLAETQYF,TGTGCCAGCTCACCCGGACTAGCGGAGACCCAGTACTTC
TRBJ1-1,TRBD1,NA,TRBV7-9,CASSSKTGGATEAFF,TGTGCCAGCAGCTCCAAGACAGGGGGCGCGACTGAAGCTTTCTTT
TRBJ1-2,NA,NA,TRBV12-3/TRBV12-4,CASMPQQAHGYTF,TGTGCCAGCATGCCCCAACAGGCCCATGGCTACACCTTC
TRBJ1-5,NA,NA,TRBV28,CASKAPVGNQPQHF,TGTGCCAGCAAAGCCCCGGTTGGCAATCAGCCCCAGCATTTT
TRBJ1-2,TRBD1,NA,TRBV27,CASSSTGRVGYTF,TGTGCCAGCAGTTCGACAGGGCGTGTTGGCTACACCTTC
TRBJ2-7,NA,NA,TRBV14,CASSQTGLGEQYF,TGTGCCAGCAGCCAAACAGGGCTCGGCGAGCAGTACTTC
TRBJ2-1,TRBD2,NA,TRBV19,CATRRAGGDEQFF,TGTGCCACGAGGCGAGCGGGAGGCGATGAGCAGTTCTTC
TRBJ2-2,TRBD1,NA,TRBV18,CASSPRGQGGELFF,TGTGCCAGCTCACCAAGAGGACAGGGCGGGGAGCTGTTTTTT
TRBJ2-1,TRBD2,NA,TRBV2,CATRTSGQGNEQFF,TGTGCCACCCGGACTAGCGGCCAAGGGAATGAGCAGTTCTTC